The 28 T cell receptor beta chains below were found in one sample sequenced in a study of cytomegalovirus exposure and HLA in healthy donors. Primers for the PCR totalled 60 Vbeta and 13 Jbeta. Sequencing was performed with immunoSEQ multiplex PCR; in TCRdb, only in-frame clones are kept and a portion is missing. The data contain about 140,000 clones, 80% to 85% of them seen just once; the ten biggest clones take up 1% to 1.5%. Sequences were obtained from PBMCs. All receptors come from a male donor in good health and CMV-seropositive.

The chain joins TRBV5-6 to TRBJ1-5; possible D gene TRBD1, 6 bases. V lost 0 bases to trimming and J lost 3 bases, with 7 bases between them. Germline V CDR1 and CDR2: SGHDT, YYEEEE. The CDR3 extends over 14 amino acids. The chain's CDR3 is CASSLGTVNQPQHF. The CDR3 DNA follows: TGTGCCAGCAGCTTGGGGACAGTCAATCAGCCCCAGCATTTT. Full variable domain (outside the CDR3, taken from reference TRBV5-6 and TRBJ1-5): DAGVTQSPTHLIKTRGQQVTLRCSPKSGHDTVSWYQQALGQGPQFIFQYYEEEERQRGNFPDRFSGHQFPNYSSELNVNALLLGDSALYLCASSLGTVNQPQHFGDGTRLSIL.

This clone was seen a single time. V and J are TRBV6-5 and TRBJ1-1; D remains unclear. V lost 2 bases and J lost 7, with 11 bases in between. Germline V gene sequence: CDR1 MNHEY, CDR2 SVGAGI. The CDR3 length is 13 residues. The CDR3 nucleotides are TGTGCCAGCAGTTACCGCCCGGCGGGTGAAGCTTTCTTT. This sequence encodes CASSYRPAGEAFF.

The genes are TRBV19 and TRBJ2-5; 7 bases are shared with TRBD2. After removal of 3 bases from V and 1 base from J, the junction contained 5 bases not matched to a gene. The V gene's germline CDR1 is LNHDA and CDR2 SQIVND (reference sequence). The CDR3 totals 15 residues. CDR3 loop: CASSILRGTQETQYF. The CDR3 DNA follows: TGTGCCAGTAGTATTTTGCGGGGGACCCAAGAGACCCAGTACTTC.

The CDR3 DNA reads TGTGCCAGCAGCTTGGCCGTTGCGGGAGGGCCCGACGAGCAGTACTTC. It codes for CASSLAVAGGPDEQYF. The rearrangement joins TRBV5-4 to TRBJ2-7; 9 bases match TRBD2. The CDR3 covers 16 residues. CDR1 and CDR2 from the germline V gene are SGHNT and YYREEE (reference sequence). After removal of 0 bases from V and 5 bases from J, the junction contained 9 bases not matched to a gene.

This sequence joins TRBV2 and TRBJ2-1; TRBD2 matches 7 bases. The CDR3 covers 11 residues. CDR1 SNHLY and CDR2 FYNNEI come from the germline V gene. With 5 bases clipped from V and 14 bases from J, the junction kept 6 bases outside the gene matches. The CDR3, as DNA: TGTGCCAGCAGTCCCCTACGGGGGGAGTTCTTC. Its protein product is CASSPLRGEFF.

V gene TRBV2 combines with J gene TRBJ2-7, with D unclear. Germline CDR1 reads SNHLY; CDR2 reads FYNNEI. V lost 0 bases and J lost 7, with 10 bases in between. This CDR3 is 13 amino acids long. CDR3 region: CASSEAFTEEQYF. In nucleotides, the CDR3 is TGTGCCAGCAGTGAAGCTTTTACAGAAGAGCAGTACTTC.

The chain couples TRBV30 to TRBJ2-2; TRBD1 matches 7 bases. V was clipped by 8 bases and J by 1 base; unmatched bases: 13. CDR1 and CDR2 (germline): GTSNPN, SVGIG (reference sequence). CDR3 size: 16 residues. The CDR3 DNA reads as TGTGCCCCTAACGAAGGTGGGACAGAGAACACCGGGGAGCTGTTTTTT. Its translation: CAPNEGGTENTGELFF.

The chain recombines TRBV14 with TRBJ2-3; 11 bases line up with TRBD2. V lost 5 bases to trimming and J lost 2 bases; unmatched junction nucleotides: 6. This CDR3 is built from 16 residues. Germline values: CDR1 SGHDN, CDR2 FVKESK. The CDR3, as DNA: TGTGCCAGCAGCACGGGACTAGCGGAGGACACAGATACGCAGTATTTT. The encoded protein is CASSTGLAEDTDTQYF. Drawing the rest from reference TRBV14 and TRBJ2-3, the complete variable domain is EAGVTQFPSHSVIEKGQTVTLRCDPISGHDNLYWYRRVMGKEIKFLLHFVKESKQDESGMPNNRFLAERTGGTYSTLKVQPAELEDSGVYFCASSTGLAEDTDTQYFGPGTRLTVL.

This rearrangement joins TRBV19 to TRBJ2-2, with D tentatively TRBD1 (6 bases). Germline loops: CDR1 LNHDA, CDR2 SQIVND (reference sequence). With 3 bases removed from V and 0 bases from J, the gap between germline ends came to 17 bases. This CDR3 is built from 18 residues. The CDR3 nucleotides are TGTGCCAGTAGTATCGACAGGCCTATATACGCGAACACCGGGGAGCTGTTTTTT. This translates into CASSIDRPIYANTGELFF.

This chain connects TRBV7-9 to TRBJ1-4, with D uncertain. CDR1 is SEHNR and CDR2 is FQNEAQ in the germline V gene (reference sequence). The V end was cut by 0 bases, the J end by 7 bases, with 15 bases between. The CDR3 sequence is 16 residues long. CDR3: CASSLARAVKFEKLFF. CDR3 nucleotides: TGTGCCAGCAGCTTAGCGAGGGCGGTGAAATTTGAAAAACTGTTTTTT.

The CDR3 is CASSLNGFQNTEAFF. DNA of the CDR3: TGTGCCAGCAGCTTGAATGGCTTCCAGAACACTGAAGCTTTCTTT. This sequence joins TRBV5-5 and TRBJ1-1; D uncertain. V was trimmed by 1 base and J by 1 base, leaving 11 bases between them. CDR1 and CDR2 (germline): SGHKS, YYEKEE (reference sequence). CDR3 size: 15 residues.

The V and J genes are TRBV7-2 and TRBJ2-5, with D perhaps TRBD1 (6 bases). The end of the DNA fits TRBJ2-7 better, so the J call may be wrong. The CDR3 totals 18 residues. Germline V gene lookup returns CDR1 SGHTA and CDR2 FQGNSA. The DNA of the CDR3 is TGTGCCAGCAGCTTATTCCCGCTTGGCAGATGGGGGCCGGGCGAGCAGTACTTC. It codes for CASSLFPLGRWGPGEQYF.

This rearrangement joins TRBV5-1 to TRBJ2-3; TRBD1 is a possible D gene (6 bases). The CDR3 spans 16 residues. The germline V gene encodes CDR1 SGHRS and CDR2 YFSETQ. V gave up 4 bases and J gave up 6 bases, with 21 bases separating them. In DNA, the CDR3 is TGCGCCAGCAGCCCACCGGACGGCCTAAGGGGGGATACGCAGTATTTT. Translation gives CASSPPDGLRGDTQYF. Supplemented by reference TRBV5-1 and TRBJ2-3, the full variable domain reads KAGVTQTPRYLIKTRGQQVTLSCSPISGHRSVSWYQQTPGQGLQFLFEYFSETQRNKGNFPGRFSGRQFSNSRSEMNVSTLELGDSALYLCASSPPDGLRGDTQYFGPGTRLTVL.

The chain has TRBV14 and TRBJ2-5; the D gene is possibly TRBD2 (6 bases). CDR1 and CDR2 (germline): SGHDN, FVKESK. V gave up 2 bases and J gave up 2 bases, with 15 bases separating them. This CDR3 region has 16 residues. The CDR3 region has the DNA TGTGCCAGCAGCCAATTTACAGGAGGGTATCAAGAGACCCAGTACTTC. It specifies CASSQFTGGYQETQYF.

The J gene is TRBJ2-3, the V gene TRBV9; D remains unclear. The germline V and J ends were trimmed by 3 bases and 0 bases, with 11 bases remaining between them. CDR1 is SGDLS and CDR2 is YYNGEE in the germline V gene. The CDR3 is made up of 15 amino acids. The CDR3 nucleotides are TGTGCCAGCAGCGGCTACCCTACTAGCACAGATACGCAGTATTTT. It translates to CASSGYPTSTDTQYF.

The rearrangement joins TRBV30 to TRBJ2-3, with D hard to call. The V and J ends lost 2 bases and 7 bases respectively, with 7 bases between them. Germline V gene lookup returns CDR1 GTSNPN and CDR2 SVGIG (reference sequence). This CDR3 comprises 11 residues. The CDR3, as DNA: TGTGCCTGGAGTTTGTCTAATACGCAGTATTTT. Amino acid sequence: CAWSLSNTQYF.

The chain has TRBV7-6 and TRBJ1-1; D possibly corresponds to TRBD1 (5 bases). Between the trimmed V and J ends, which lost 5 bases and 4 bases, there was a span of 14 bases. From germline, CDR1 is SGHVS and CDR2 FNYEAQ. The CDR3 totals 14 residues. In nucleotides, the CDR3 is TGTGCCAGCAGCGAGGCCGGCGGGGGCACTGAAGCTTTCTTT. Its translation is CASSEAGGGTEAFF. The entire variable domain, with the rest obtained from reference TRBV7-6 and TRBJ1-1, is as follows: GAGVSQSPRYKVTKRGQDVALRCDPISGHVSLYWYRQALGQGPEFLTYFNYEAQQDKSGLPNDRFSAERPEGSISTLTIQRTEQRDSAMYRCASSEAGGGTEAFFGQGTRLTVV.

V is TRBV9 and J is TRBJ1-6; perhaps TRBD1 as D (5 bases). Germline V gene sequence: CDR1 SGDLS, CDR2 YYNGEE. CDR3 length: 15 amino acids. The germline V and J ends were trimmed by 2 bases and 4 bases, with 10 bases remaining between them. CDR3 sequence (DNA): TGTGCCAGCAGCGTGGGGCAGTCTTATAATTCACCCCTCCACTTT. Its translation is CASSVGQSYNSPLHF.

This clone was recorded a few times. This chain uses TRBV4-1 with TRBJ2-2; the match to TRBD2 covers 7 bases. This CDR3 contains 16 residues. Germline-derived CDR1 and CDR2 are MGHRA and YSYEKL. J lost 6 bases, V lost 4 bases, and 11 bases had no gene match. CDR3 nucleotides: TGCGCCAGCAGCCCCGGGAGAGCCCGGGAGGCCGGGGAGCTGTTTTTT. Translation: CASSPGRAREAGELFF.

The chain uses TRBV6-1 and TRBJ2-3, with 13 bases identical to TRBD2. The CDR3 contains 14 residues. Germline V gives CDR1 MNHNS, CDR2 SASEGT. Losses at the gene ends were 6 bases for V and 5 bases for J; bases not matched to a gene: 2. The CDR3 sequence is CASRTSGGLDTQYF. The CDR3 nucleotides are TGTGCCAGCAGGACTAGCGGGGGGTTAGATACGCAGTATTTT.

CDR3 sequence: CAIAPTGGYEQYF. The CDR3 DNA follows: TGTGCCATCGCCCCAACGGGGGGATACGAGCAGTACTTC. This chain joins TRBV10-3 and TRBJ2-7, with 7 bases identical to TRBD2. Germline-derived CDR1 and CDR2 are ENHRY and SYGVKD. The J segment lost 4 bases and the V segment lost 8 bases, leaving 8 bases of the junction unmatched. The CDR3 extends over 13 amino acids.

The CDR3 loop reads CASNAVTGAEKLFF. The CDR3 coding sequence is TGTGCCAGCAATGCGGTGACAGGAGCGGAAAAACTGTTTTTT. The rearrangement joins TRBV2 to TRBJ1-4, with a weak D call TRBD1 (6 bases). This CDR3 is built from 14 residues. The germline V gene has CDR1 SNHLY and CDR2 FYNNEI. V shed 7 bases and J shed 8 bases, with 17 bases lying between them.

The gene calls are TRBV4-1 and TRBJ2-1, with D possibly matching TRBD1 (6 bases). The CDR3 covers 15 residues. CDR1 is MGHRA, CDR2 YSYEKL, per germline. The V end was cut by 3 bases, the J end by 0 bases, with 9 bases between. CDR3 in amino acids: CASSHRDTSYNEQFF. CDR3 nucleotide sequence: TGCGCCAGCAGCCACCGGGACACCTCCTACAATGAGCAGTTCTTC.

DNA of the CDR3: TGTGCCAGCAGCTTGGCGTCCGGCAGGGAAGGGTACGAGCAGTACTTC. Its translation is CASSLASGREGYEQYF. The chain has TRBV5-6 and TRBJ2-7, with a possible D match to TRBD1 (5 bases). With 0 bases removed from V and 4 bases from J, the gap between germline ends came to 17 bases. The germline gives CDR1 SGHDT, CDR2 YYEEEE. The CDR3 spans 16 residues.

The chain combines TRBV13 with TRBJ2-7, with D perhaps TRBD2 (6 bases). Germline V gene data show CDR1 as PRHDT and CDR2 as FYEKMQ (reference sequence). V was cut by 6 bases and J by 5 bases, with 23 bases left in between. The CDR3 has 16 amino acids. Written as DNA, the CDR3 is TGTGCCAGCAGTCCCATCGGAACTAGCAGTTCCAACGAGCAGTACTTC. It yields the protein CASSPIGTSSSNEQYF.

The J gene is TRBJ2-2, the V gene TRBV13, with 10 nucleotides matching TRBD2. Germline CDR1 is PRHDT and CDR2 is FYEKMQ (reference sequence). Trimming at V came to 4 bases and at J to 8 bases, leaving 16 bases not matched to a gene. The CDR3 loop spans 18 amino acids. In DNA form, the CDR3 reads TGTGCCAGCAGCTCTACAATAGGGCTAGCGGGAGAAGAGGGGGAGCTGTTTTTT. Its translation is CASSSTIGLAGEEGELFF.

This clone showed up just once. V gene TRBV19 combines with J gene TRBJ2-5; TRBD1 is a possible D gene (5 bases). CDR1 LNHDA and CDR2 SQIVND come from the germline V gene (reference sequence). V shed 2 bases and J shed 5 bases, with 12 bases lying between them. This CDR3 is built from 14 residues. This chain's CDR3 is CASSITSGHETQYF. CDR3 nucleotides: TGTGCCAGTAGTATAACGTCAGGGCACGAGACCCAGTACTTC.

This clone was counted a single time. J is TRBJ1-5 and V is TRBV7-9; D is undetermined. Germline CDR1 is SEHNR and CDR2 is FQNEAQ (reference sequence). Trimming stripped 1 base from V and 4 bases from J, with 8 bases between. This CDR3 is built from 14 residues. CDR3 region: CASSLGSDNQPQHF. CDR3 DNA sequence: TGTGCCAGCAGCTTAGGGAGCGATAATCAGCCCCAGCATTTT.